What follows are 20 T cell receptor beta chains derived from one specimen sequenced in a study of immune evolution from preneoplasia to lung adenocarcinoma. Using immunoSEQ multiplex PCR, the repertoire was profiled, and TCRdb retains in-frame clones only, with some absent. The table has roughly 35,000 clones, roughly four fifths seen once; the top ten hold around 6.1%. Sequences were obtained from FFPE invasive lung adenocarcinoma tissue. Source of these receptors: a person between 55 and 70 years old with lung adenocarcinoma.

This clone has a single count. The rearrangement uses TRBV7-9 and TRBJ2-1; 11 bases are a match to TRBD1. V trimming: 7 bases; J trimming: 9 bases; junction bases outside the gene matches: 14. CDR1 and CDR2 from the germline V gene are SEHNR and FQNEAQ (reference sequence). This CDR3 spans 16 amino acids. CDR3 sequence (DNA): TGTGCCAGCAATCAACTCGGACAGGGGGCCCGGGGTGAGCAGTTCTTC. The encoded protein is CASNQLGQGARGEQFF.

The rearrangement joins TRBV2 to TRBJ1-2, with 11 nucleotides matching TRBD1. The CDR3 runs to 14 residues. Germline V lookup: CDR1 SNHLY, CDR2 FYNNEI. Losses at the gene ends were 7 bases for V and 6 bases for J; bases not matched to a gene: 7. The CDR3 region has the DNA TGTGCCAGCAAACTCGGGACAGGGGGTCATGGCTACACCTTC. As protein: CASKLGTGGHGYTF.

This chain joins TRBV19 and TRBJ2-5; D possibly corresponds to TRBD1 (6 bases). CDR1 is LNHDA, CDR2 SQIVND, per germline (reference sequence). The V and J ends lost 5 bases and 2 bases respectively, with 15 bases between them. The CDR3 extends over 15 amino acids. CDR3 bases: TGTGCCAGTAGTGTGGGGGCTCGACGACAAGAGACCCAGTACTTC. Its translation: CASSVGARRQETQYF.

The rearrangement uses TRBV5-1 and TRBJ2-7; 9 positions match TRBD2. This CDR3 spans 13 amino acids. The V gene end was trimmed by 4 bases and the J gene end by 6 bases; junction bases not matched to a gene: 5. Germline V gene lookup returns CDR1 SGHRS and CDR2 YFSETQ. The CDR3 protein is CASSQAGGGEQYF. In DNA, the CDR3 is TGCGCCAGCAGCCAAGCGGGAGGTGGCGAGCAGTACTTC.

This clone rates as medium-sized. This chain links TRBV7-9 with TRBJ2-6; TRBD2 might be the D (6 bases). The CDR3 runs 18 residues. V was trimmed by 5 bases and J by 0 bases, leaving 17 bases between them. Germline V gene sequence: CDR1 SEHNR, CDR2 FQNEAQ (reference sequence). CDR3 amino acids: CASSHGREFRSGANVLTF. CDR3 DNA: TGTGCCAGCAGCCATGGACGGGAGTTCCGCTCTGGGGCCAACGTCCTGACTTTC. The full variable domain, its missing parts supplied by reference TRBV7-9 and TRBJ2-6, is DTGVSQNPRHKITKRGQNVTFRCDPISEHNRLYWYRQTLGQGPEFLTYFQNEAQLEKSRLLSDRFSAERPKGSFSTLEIQRTEQGDSAMYLCASSHGREFRSGANVLTFGAGSRLTVL.

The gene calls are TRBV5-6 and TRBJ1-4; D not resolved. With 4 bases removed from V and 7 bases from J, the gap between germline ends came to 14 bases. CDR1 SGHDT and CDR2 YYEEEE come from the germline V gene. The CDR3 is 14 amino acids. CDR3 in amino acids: CASSLGRRGEKLFF. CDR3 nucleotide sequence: TGTGCCAGCAGCCTTGGTAGGCGGGGTGAAAAACTGTTTTTT. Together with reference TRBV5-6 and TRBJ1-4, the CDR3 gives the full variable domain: DAGVTQSPTHLIKTRGQQVTLRCSPKSGHDTVSWYQQALGQGPQFIFQYYEEEERQRGNFPDRFSGHQFPNYSSELNVNALLLGDSALYLCASSLGRRGEKLFFGSGTQLSVL.

This chain's CDR3 is CASRNRDRDLTEAFF. CDR3 sequence (DNA): TGTGCCAGCAGGAACCGGGACAGGGACCTCACTGAAGCTTTCTTT. This sequence joins TRBV6-5 and TRBJ1-1; 9 bases match TRBD1. CDR1 is MNHEY, CDR2 SVGAGI, per germline. The CDR3 consists of 15 residues. With V trimmed by 6 bases and J by 4 bases, 9 bases remained unmatched.

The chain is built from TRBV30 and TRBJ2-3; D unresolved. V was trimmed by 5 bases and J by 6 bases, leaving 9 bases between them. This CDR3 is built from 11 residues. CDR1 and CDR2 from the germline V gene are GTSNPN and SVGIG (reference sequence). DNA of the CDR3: TGTGCCTGGGGCCTCCGGGATACGCAGTATTTT. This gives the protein CAWGLRDTQYF.

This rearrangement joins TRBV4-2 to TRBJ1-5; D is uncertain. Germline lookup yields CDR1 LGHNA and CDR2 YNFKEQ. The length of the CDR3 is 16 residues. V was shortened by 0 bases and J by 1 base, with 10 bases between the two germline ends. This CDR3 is CASSQDYRGSNQPQHF. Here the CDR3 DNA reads TGTGCCAGCAGCCAAGATTACCGTGGGAGCAATCAGCCCCAGCATTTT.

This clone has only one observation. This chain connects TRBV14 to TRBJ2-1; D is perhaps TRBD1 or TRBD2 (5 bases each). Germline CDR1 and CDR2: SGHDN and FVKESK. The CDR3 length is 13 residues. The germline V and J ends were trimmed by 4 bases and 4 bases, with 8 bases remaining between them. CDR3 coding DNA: TGTGCCAGCAGCCCGGGGCTTTACAATGAGCAGTTCTTC. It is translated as CASSPGLYNEQFF. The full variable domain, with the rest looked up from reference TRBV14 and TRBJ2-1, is EAGVTQFPSHSVIEKGQTVTLRCDPISGHDNLYWYRRVMGKEIKFLLHFVKESKQDESGMPNNRFLAERTGGTYSTLKVQPAELEDSGVYFCASSPGLYNEQFFGPGTRLTVL.

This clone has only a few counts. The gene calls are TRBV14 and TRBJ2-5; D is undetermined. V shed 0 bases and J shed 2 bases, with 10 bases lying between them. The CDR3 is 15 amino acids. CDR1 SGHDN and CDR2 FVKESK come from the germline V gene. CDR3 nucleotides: TGTGCCAGCAGCCAAGATTTGGCGCTACAAGAGACCCAGTACTTC. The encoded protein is CASSQDLALQETQYF.

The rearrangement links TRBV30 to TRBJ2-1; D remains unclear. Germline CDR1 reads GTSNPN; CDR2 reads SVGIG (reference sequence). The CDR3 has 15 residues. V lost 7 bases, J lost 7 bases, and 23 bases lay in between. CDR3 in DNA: TGTGCCTTAAACCCCTCGTTCAGGATGGGGAATGAGCAGTTCTTC. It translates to CALNPSFRMGNEQFF.

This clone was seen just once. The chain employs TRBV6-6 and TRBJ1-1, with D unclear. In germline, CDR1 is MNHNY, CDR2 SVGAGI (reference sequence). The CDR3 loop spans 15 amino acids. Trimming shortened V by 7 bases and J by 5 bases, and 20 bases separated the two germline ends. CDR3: CASTLAAPRGTEAFF. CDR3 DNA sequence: TGTGCCAGCACCCTCGCGGCACCCCGAGGTACTGAAGCTTTCTTT.

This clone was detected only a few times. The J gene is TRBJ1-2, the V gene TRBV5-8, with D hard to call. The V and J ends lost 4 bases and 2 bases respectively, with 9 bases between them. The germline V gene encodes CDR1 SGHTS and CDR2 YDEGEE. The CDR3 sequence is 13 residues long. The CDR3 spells CASSLATNYGYTF. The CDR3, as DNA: TGTGCCAGCAGCCTCGCCACGAACTATGGCTACACCTTC.

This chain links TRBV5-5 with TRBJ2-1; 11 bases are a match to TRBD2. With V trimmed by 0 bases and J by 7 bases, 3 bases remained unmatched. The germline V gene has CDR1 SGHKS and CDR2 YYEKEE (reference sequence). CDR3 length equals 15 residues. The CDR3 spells CASSLVASGRNEQFF. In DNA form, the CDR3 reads TGTGCCAGCAGCTTGGTGGCTAGCGGGAGGAATGAGCAGTTCTTC. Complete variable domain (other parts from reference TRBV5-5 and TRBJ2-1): DAGVTQSPTHLIKTRGQQVTLRCSPISGHKSVSWYQQVLGQGPQFIFQYYEKEERGRGNFPDRFSARQFPNYSSELNVNALLLGDSALYLCASSLVASGRNEQFFGPGTRLTVL.

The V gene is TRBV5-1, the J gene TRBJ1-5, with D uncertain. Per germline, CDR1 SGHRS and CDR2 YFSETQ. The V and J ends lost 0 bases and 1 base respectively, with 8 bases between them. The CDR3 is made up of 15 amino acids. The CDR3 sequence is CASSLVPSSNQPQHF. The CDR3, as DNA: TGCGCCAGCAGCTTGGTGCCAAGCAGCAATCAGCCCCAGCATTTT. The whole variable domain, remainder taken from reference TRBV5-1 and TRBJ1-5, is KAGVTQTPRYLIKTRGQQVTLSCSPISGHRSVSWYQQTPGQGLQFLFEYFSETQRNKGNFPGRFSGRQFSNSRSEMNVSTLELGDSALYLCASSLVPSSNQPQHFGDGTRLSIL.

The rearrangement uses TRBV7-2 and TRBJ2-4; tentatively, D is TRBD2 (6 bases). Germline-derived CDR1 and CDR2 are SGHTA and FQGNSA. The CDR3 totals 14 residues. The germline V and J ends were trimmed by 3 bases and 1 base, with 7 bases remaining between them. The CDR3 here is CASSFGGAKNIQYF. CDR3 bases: TGTGCCAGCAGCTTCGGAGGGGCCAAAAACATTCAGTACTTC.

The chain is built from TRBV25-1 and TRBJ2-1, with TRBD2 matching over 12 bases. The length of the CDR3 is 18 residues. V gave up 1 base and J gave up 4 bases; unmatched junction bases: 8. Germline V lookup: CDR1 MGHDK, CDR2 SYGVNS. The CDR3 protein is CASSESKRTSGTYNEQFF. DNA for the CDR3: TGTGCCAGCAGTGAATCTAAACGGACTAGCGGGACTTACAATGAGCAGTTCTTC.

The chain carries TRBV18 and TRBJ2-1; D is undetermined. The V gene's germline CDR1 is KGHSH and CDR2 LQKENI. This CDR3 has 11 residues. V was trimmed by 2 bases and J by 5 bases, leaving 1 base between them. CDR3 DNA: TGTGCCAGCTCACCAGACAATGAGCAGTTCTTC. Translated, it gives CASSPDNEQFF.

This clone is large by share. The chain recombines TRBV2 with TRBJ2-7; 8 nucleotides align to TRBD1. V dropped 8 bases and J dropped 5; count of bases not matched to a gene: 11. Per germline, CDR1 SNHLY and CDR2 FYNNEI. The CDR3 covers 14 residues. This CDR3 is CASGLDRDGHEQYF. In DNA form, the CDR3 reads TGTGCCAGCGGCCTGGACAGGGACGGACACGAGCAGTACTTC.